This passage covers 23 T cell receptor beta chains from one sample sequenced in a study of cytomegalovirus exposure and HLA in healthy donors (TCRdb year 2017). Libraries were made using the immunoSEQ multiplex PCR assay. This immuneACCESS table, as held by TCRdb, lists in-frame sequences with V and J called but not all clones. Of the missing ones, under half trace to an unresolved V gene in checked studies; the others have no known cause. This sample comprises around 180,000 clones, more than 80% of them detected only once. Roughly 7.5% of the sample comes from the top ten. The specimen was PBMCs. The source of these receptors is a man between 18 and 35 years old in good health and CMV-seropositive.

V is TRBV11-1 and J is TRBJ2-1; a possible D gene is TRBD2 (5 bases). V dropped 8 bases and J dropped 10 bases, with 18 bases sitting between them. The CDR3 consists of 13 residues. Germline CDR1 reads SGHAT; CDR2 reads FQDESV (reference sequence). CDR3 in DNA: TGTGCCAGCGGATTAGGACTCCTTAGGGAGCAGTTCTTC. It is translated as CASGLGLLREQFF. The full variable domain, completed using reference TRBV11-1 and TRBJ2-1, is EAEVAQSPRYKITEKSQAVAFWCDPISGHATLYWYRQILGQGPELLVQFQDESVVDDSQLPKDRFSAERLKGVDSTLKIQPAELGDSAMYLCASGLGLLREQFFGPGTRLTVL.

The chain uses TRBV18 and TRBJ1-3; D ambiguous. This CDR3 comprises 15 residues. V lost 8 bases and J lost 0, with 14 bases in between. CDR1 and CDR2 (germline): KGHSH, LQKENI. CDR3 DNA: TGTGCCAGCGCCACCACCTCGAGCTCTGGAAACACCATATATTTT. Residues: CASATTSSSGNTIYF.

The chain is built from TRBV30 and TRBJ1-3, with D possibly being TRBD1 (5 bases). The CDR3 is 15 amino acids. Germline V lookup: CDR1 GTSNPN, CDR2 SVGIG (reference sequence). Trimming took 5 bases from V and 2 from J, leaving 16 bases between them. The CDR3 DNA is TGTGCCTGGGCCTCAGGGTTCGTGGCTGGAAACACCATATATTTT. Encoded protein: CAWASGFVAGNTIYF.

The gene calls are TRBV11-2 and TRBJ1-1; TRBD1 might be the D (5 bases). The CDR3 has 14 residues. Deletions cut 0 bases from V and 5 bases from J, with 10 bases between. The germline CDR1 and CDR2 sequences are SGHAT and FQNNGV. The DNA for the CDR3 is TGTGCCAGCAGCTTAGATGGGGGGGGGACTGAAGCTTTCTTT. This translates into CASSLDGGGTEAFF.

V is TRBV5-1 and J is TRBJ2-7; 8 bases are shared with TRBD1. Trimming at V came to 3 bases and at J to 1 base, leaving 12 bases not matched to a gene. The germline CDR1 and CDR2 sequences are SGHRS and YFSETQ. The CDR3 loop spans 17 amino acids. The CDR3 region is CASSYYPRDRISYEQYF. The CDR3 nucleotides read TGCGCCAGCAGCTATTACCCCCGGGACAGGATTTCCTACGAGCAGTACTTC.

The chain couples TRBV5-6 to TRBJ1-1; TRBD1 matches at 8 bases. V lost 4 bases to trimming and J lost 5 bases; unmatched junction nucleotides: 16. CDR1 is SGHDT and CDR2 is YYEEEE in the germline V gene. The CDR3 runs to 17 residues. DNA for the CDR3: TGTGCCAGCAGCCCTCTCCTACGGACAGGGCTCGGGACTGAAGCTTTCTTT. Residues: CASSPLLRTGLGTEAFF.

V and J are TRBV6-1 and TRBJ1-1; D call uncertain. This CDR3 has 10 residues. V was clipped by 7 bases and J by 8 bases, with 8 bases between them. The germline CDR1 and CDR2 sequences are MNHNS and SASEGT. The DNA of the CDR3 is TGTGCCAGCATCAAATCCGAAGCTTTCTTT. It encodes CASIKSEAFF.

The chain recombines TRBV4-3 with TRBJ1-5; 7 bases line up with TRBD1. This CDR3 region has 15 residues. Trimming removed 0 bases from V and 7 bases from J; junction bases left unmatched: 6. Germline assignment: CDR1 LGHNA and CDR2 YSLEER. The CDR3 sequence: CASSQDLTGRQPQHF. In nucleotides, the CDR3 is TGCGCCAGCAGCCAAGATTTGACAGGGCGCCAGCCCCAGCATTTT.

This clone occurred a few times. The chain uses TRBV19 and TRBJ2-7; perhaps TRBD1 as D (5 bases). V was trimmed by 6 bases and J by 5 bases, leaving 11 bases between them. The germline V gene has CDR1 LNHDA and CDR2 SQIVND (reference sequence). CDR3 size: 12 residues. Here the CDR3 DNA reads TGTGCCAGTAGCATCTCAGGGAACGAGCAGTACTTC. This sequence encodes CASSISGNEQYF.

The chain is built from TRBV6-1 and TRBJ2-1; TRBD1 matches 7 bases. Germline-derived CDR1 and CDR2 are MNHNS and SASEGT. This CDR3 contains 16 residues. Losses at the gene ends were 3 bases for V and 10 bases for J; bases not matched to a gene: 15. CDR3 loop: CASSEEAGGQVTEQFF. Written as DNA, the CDR3 is TGTGCCAGCAGTGAGGAGGCAGGGGGTCAGGTTACAGAGCAGTTCTTC.

This chain joins TRBV7-9 and TRBJ1-2; 7 nucleotides agree with TRBD1. J gave up 4 bases and V 6 bases, and 5 bases lay outside the gene matches. CDR1 is SEHNR and CDR2 is FQNEAQ in the germline V gene (reference sequence). This CDR3 has 13 residues. The CDR3 bases are TGTGCCAGCAGTCCCGGGACAGTCTATGGCTACACCTTC. Translated: CASSPGTVYGYTF.

The chain links TRBV27 to TRBJ2-7; D might be TRBD1 (5 bases). Per germline, CDR1 MNHEY and CDR2 SMNVEV (reference sequence). V lost 7 bases and J lost 7, with 17 bases in between. The CDR3 covers 13 residues. CDR3 amino acids: CASKLGPLREQYF. CDR3 nucleotide sequence: TGTGCCAGCAAACTGGGGCCGCTTCGGGAGCAGTACTTC.

The chain employs TRBV9 and TRBJ2-7; no firm D call. From germline, CDR1 is SGDLS and CDR2 YYNGEE. There are 13 residues in the CDR3. Trimming pared 3 bases from V and 7 bases from J, leaving 14 bases between. The chain's CDR3 is CASSDLLGLEQYF. The CDR3 coding sequence is TGTGCCAGCAGCGACCTTCTTGGCCTGGAGCAGTACTTC.

V gene TRBV4-2 combines with J gene TRBJ2-7; D may be TRBD2 (6 bases). This CDR3 is built from 14 residues. Germline V gives CDR1 LGHNA, CDR2 YNFKEQ. Trimming pared 1 base from V and 6 bases from J, leaving 13 bases between. As DNA, the CDR3 is TGTGCCAGCAGCCAAGGACTAGGGAGTGGCGAGCAGTACTTC. Protein sequence: CASSQGLGSGEQYF.

On this clone: Distinct nucleotide sequences in the sample also encode this CDR3. J is TRBJ1-2 and V is TRBV6-5, with D uncertain. The CDR3 sequence is 14 residues long. Deletions cut 0 bases from V and 2 bases from J, with 7 bases between. Germline V gene data show CDR1 as MNHEY and CDR2 as SVGAGI. CDR3 coding DNA: TGTGCCAGCAGTTACTCGGGAGGGAACTATGGCTACACCTTC. Its protein product is CASSYSGGNYGYTF.

V is TRBV4-2 and J is TRBJ2-5, with D perhaps TRBD1 (5 bases). CDR1 LGHNA and CDR2 YNFKEQ come from the germline V gene. This CDR3 has 17 residues. V gave up 4 bases and J gave up 7 bases, with 25 bases separating them. The CDR3 nucleotides are TGTGCCAGCAGCCCCACCCGATGGACACAGCGTTCAAGGACCCAGTACTTC. Its translation: CASSPTRWTQRSRTQYF.

This chain uses TRBV4-1 with TRBJ2-5; 9 nucleotides match TRBD2. Germline values: CDR1 MGHRA, CDR2 YSYEKL. V trimming: 1 base; J trimming: 2 bases; junction bases outside the gene matches: 5. CDR3 length: 16 amino acids. The CDR3 loop is CASSQGLAAHQETQYF. The CDR3 DNA follows: TGCGCCAGCAGCCAAGGACTAGCGGCACATCAAGAGACCCAGTACTTC.

The chain joins TRBV9 to TRBJ2-5; TRBD2 matches at 7 bases. CDR1 SGDLS and CDR2 YYNGEE come from the germline V gene. The CDR3 has 15 amino acids. The ends lost 6 bases at V and 1 base at J; junction bases unmatched: 9. CDR3 coding DNA: TGTGCCAGCAACCTGGCGGGAGCTCCCCAAGAGACCCAGTACTTC. Protein sequence: CASNLAGAPQETQYF.

The chain is built from TRBV5-7 and TRBJ1-5; 8 bases align to TRBD1. TRBV5-7 belongs to the ORF category, with a function that is uncertain. This CDR3 spans 19 amino acids. With V trimmed by 0 bases and J by 0 bases, 11 bases remained unmatched. Here the CDR3 DNA reads TGTGCCAGCAGCTTGGTACGGGGACAGGACGTCTATAGCAATCAGCCCCAGCATTTT. It codes for CASSLVRGQDVYSNQPQHF.

The chain joins TRBV7-3 to TRBJ1-2, with D unresolved. The CDR3 sequence is 14 residues long. Trimming removed 2 bases at V and 4 bases at J, with 11 bases between. Germline loops: CDR1 SGHTA, CDR2 FQGTGA. The CDR3 bases are TGTGCCAGCAGCTTACAGGCAGAGCTCTATGGCTACACCTTC. It codes for CASSLQAELYGYTF.

CDR3 DNA sequence: TGTGCCAGCAGCTTCGGCGGGGGATACGAGCAGTACTTC. The encoded protein is CASSFGGGYEQYF. The chain recombines TRBV11-2 with TRBJ2-7; 7 positions agree with TRBD2. CDR3 size: 13 residues. Germline V gives CDR1 SGHAT, CDR2 FQNNGV. The junction had 3 bases not matched to a gene; V was cut back by 3 bases and J by 4 bases.

This chain connects TRBV5-1 to TRBJ2-5; 13 nucleotides align to TRBD2. J gave up 2 bases and V 4 bases, and 8 bases lay outside the gene matches. CDR1 is SGHRS and CDR2 is YFSETQ in the germline V gene. This CDR3 contains 17 residues. CDR3 coding DNA: TGCGCCAGCAGCCCAGGGGGGGGACTAGCGGGGCAAGAGACCCAGTACTTC. Translated: CASSPGGGLAGQETQYF.

This chain joins TRBV28 and TRBJ2-7, with TRBD2 matching 7 bases. CDR1 and CDR2 (germline): MDHEN, SYDVKM. J lost 7 bases, V lost 6 bases, and 12 bases had no gene match. The CDR3 runs to 14 residues. The CDR3 is CASSPSAGAGEQYF. The CDR3 DNA reads TGTGCCAGCAGCCCTTCCGCGGGAGCGGGGGAGCAGTACTTC.